Presented here are 3 T cell receptor beta chains from one specimen sequenced in a study of T cells in localized non-small cell lung cancer (dated by TCRdb to the early 2020s). Libraries were built with the immunoSEQ multiplex PCR assay. The table was pulled from immuneACCESS by TCRdb, which kept in-frame rearrangements only. Such tables lose some clones; where checked, under half of the loss comes from unresolved V genes, and the rest has no known cause. The sample table shows some 21,000 clones, and approximately 90% are seen once. The ten largest clones take up 6.9% of the sample. The specimen was peripheral blood, collected before any cancer treatment. The receptor set was obtained from a woman aged 35 to 70 with stage I lung adenocarcinoma.

The V gene is TRBV11-3, the J gene TRBJ2-7; D gene ambiguous. Germline-derived CDR1 and CDR2 are SGHNT and YENEEA. Trimming cost V 4 bases and J 4 bases, with 8 bases left between them. This CDR3 comprises 12 residues. CDR3 amino acids: CASSSVGYEQYF. The CDR3 DNA follows: TGTGCCAGCAGCTCAGTAGGTTACGAGCAGTACTTC.

About this clone: The junction departs from germline at one end; a sequencing error may be responsible. The chain has TRBV6-5 and TRBJ2-3; D assignment may be TRBD1 or TRBD2 (5 bases each). The CDR3 runs 13 residues. Germline-derived CDR1 and CDR2 are MNHEY and SVGAGI. CDR3 nucleotides: TGTGTCAGCGCTCTGGGGGACACAGATACGCAGTATTTT. This gives the protein CVSALGDTDTQYF.

This chain joins TRBV19 and TRBJ2-1; 7 positions match TRBD2. J lost 10 bases, V lost 3 bases, and 9 bases had no gene match. There are 14 residues in the CDR3. CDR1 and CDR2 (germline): LNHDA, SQIVND (reference sequence). The CDR3 DNA reads TGTGCCAGTAGTATCACTAGCGCGATGGGGGAGCAGTTCTTC. Amino acids: CASSITSAMGEQFF.